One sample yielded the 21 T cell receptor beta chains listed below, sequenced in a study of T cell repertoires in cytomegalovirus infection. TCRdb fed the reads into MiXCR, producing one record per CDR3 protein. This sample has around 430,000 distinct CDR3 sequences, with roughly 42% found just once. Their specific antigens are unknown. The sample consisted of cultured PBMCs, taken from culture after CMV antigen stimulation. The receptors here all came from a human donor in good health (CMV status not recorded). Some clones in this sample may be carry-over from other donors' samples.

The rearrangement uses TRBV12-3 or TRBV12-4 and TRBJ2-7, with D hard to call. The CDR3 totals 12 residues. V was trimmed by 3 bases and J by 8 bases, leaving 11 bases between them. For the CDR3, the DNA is TGTGCCAGCAGTTTTGGTGTAGGCAAGCAGTACTTC. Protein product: CASSFGVGKQYF.

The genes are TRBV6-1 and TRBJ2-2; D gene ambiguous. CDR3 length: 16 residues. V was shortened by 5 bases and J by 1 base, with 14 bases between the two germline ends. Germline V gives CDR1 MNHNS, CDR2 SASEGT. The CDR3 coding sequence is TGTGCCAGCAGTAAGTTCCGCGCCCTGAACACCGGGGAGCTGTTTTTT. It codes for CASSKFRALNTGELFF.

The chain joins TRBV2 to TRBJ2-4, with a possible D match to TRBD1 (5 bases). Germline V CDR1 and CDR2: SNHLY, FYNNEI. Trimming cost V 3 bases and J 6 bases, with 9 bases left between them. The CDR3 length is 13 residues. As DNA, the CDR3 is TGTGCCAGCAGTGAGGACACCATAAACATTCAGTACTTC. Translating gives CASSEDTINIQYF.

This CDR3 is CASSLVLGDSPLHF. CDR3 DNA: TGTGCCAGCAGCTTGGTGTTGGGAGATTCACCCCTCCACTTT. V usage is TRBV5-6 and J usage is TRBJ1-6; D ambiguous. Trimming took off 0 bases at V and 8 bases at J, with 9 bases between the two ends. The CDR3 covers 14 residues. Germline V CDR1 and CDR2: SGHDT, YYEEEE. The entire variable domain, with the rest obtained from reference TRBV5-6 and TRBJ1-6, is as follows: DAGVTQSPTHLIKTRGQQVTLRCSPKSGHDTVSWYQQALGQGPQFIFQYYEEEERQRGNFPDRFSGHQFPNYSSELNVNALLLGDSALYLCASSLVLGDSPLHFGNGTRLTVT.

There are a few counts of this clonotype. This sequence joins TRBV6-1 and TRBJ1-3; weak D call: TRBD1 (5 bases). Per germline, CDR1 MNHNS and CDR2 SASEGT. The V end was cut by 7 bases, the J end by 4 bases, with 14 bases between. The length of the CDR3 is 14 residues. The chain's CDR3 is CASITGRSGNTIYF. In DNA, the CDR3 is TGTGCCAGCATTACGGGGCGTTCCGGAAACACCATATATTTT.

The CDR3 DNA is TGTGCCAGCAGTTACGCGGAACCGACTAGGGAGACCCAGTACTTC. Protein product: CASSYAEPTRETQYF. This chain uses TRBV6-2 or TRBV6-3 with TRBJ2-5; tentatively, D is TRBD2 (6 bases). Germline lookup yields CDR1 MNHEY and CDR2 SVGEGT. The CDR3 is 15 amino acids. V was trimmed by 2 bases and J by 5 bases, leaving 15 bases between them.

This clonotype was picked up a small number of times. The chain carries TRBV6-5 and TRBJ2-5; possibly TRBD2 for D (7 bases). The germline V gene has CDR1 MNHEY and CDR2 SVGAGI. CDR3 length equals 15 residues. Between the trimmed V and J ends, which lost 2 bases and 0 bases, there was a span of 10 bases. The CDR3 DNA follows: TGTGCCAGCAGTTACGGGAGGGGGGACCAAGAGACCCAGTACTTC. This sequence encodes CASSYGRGDQETQYF.

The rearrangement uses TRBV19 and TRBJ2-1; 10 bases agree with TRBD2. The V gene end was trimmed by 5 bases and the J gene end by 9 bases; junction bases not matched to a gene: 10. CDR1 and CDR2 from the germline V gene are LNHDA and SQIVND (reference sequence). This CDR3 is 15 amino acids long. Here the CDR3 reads CASSSLAGWGGEQFF. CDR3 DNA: TGTGCCAGTAGTTCACTAGCGGGATGGGGGGGTGAGCAGTTCTTC.

The CDR3 DNA sequence: TGTGCCAGCACCGCTAGCGGGTCATTCTCCGAGCAGTACTTC. Amino acids: CASTASGSFSEQYF. V is TRBV12-3 or TRBV12-4 and J is TRBJ2-7, with 8 bases identical to TRBD2. V shed 7 bases, J shed 6 bases, and the junction held 11 bases outside the gene matches. The CDR3 runs to 14 residues.

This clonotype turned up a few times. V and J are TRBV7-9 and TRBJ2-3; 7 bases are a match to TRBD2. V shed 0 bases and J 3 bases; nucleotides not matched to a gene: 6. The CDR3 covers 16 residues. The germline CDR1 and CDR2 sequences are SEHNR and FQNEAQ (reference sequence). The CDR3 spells CASSLAGAGLTDTQYF. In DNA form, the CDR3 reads TGTGCCAGCAGCTTAGCGGGAGCGGGGTTGACAGATACGCAGTATTTT.

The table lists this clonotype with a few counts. In DNA form, the CDR3 reads TGTGCCAGTAGTACCTTCGGGACAGCCTACGAGCAGTACTTC. Amino acids: CASSTFGTAYEQYF. This rearrangement joins TRBV19 to TRBJ2-7; 7 bases line up with TRBD1. The germline CDR1 and CDR2 sequences are LNHDA and SQIVND (reference sequence). Trimming removed 4 bases from V and 2 bases from J; junction bases left unmatched: 5. CDR3 size: 14 residues.

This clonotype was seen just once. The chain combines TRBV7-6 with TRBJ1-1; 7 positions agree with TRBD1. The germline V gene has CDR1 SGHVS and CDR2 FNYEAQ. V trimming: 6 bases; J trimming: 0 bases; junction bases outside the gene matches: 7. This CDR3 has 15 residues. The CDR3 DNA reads TGTGCCAGCAGGGATACAGGGGCATTGAACACTGAAGCTTTCTTT. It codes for CASRDTGALNTEAFF.

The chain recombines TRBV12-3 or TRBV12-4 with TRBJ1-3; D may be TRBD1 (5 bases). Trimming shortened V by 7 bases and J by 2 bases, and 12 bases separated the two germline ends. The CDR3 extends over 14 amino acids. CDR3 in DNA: TGTGCCAGCAACGGGGCGTCGGCTGGAAACACCATATATTTT. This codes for CASNGASAGNTIYF.

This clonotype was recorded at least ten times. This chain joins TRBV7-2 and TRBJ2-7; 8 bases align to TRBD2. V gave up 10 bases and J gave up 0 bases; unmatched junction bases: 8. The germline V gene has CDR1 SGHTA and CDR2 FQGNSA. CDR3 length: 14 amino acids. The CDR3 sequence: CATASGGSSYEQYF. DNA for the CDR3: TGTGCCACCGCTTCGGGAGGGAGCTCCTACGAGCAGTACTTC.

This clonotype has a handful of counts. In DNA form, the CDR3 reads TGCGCCAGCAGCCATTTCAATGAGCAGTTCTTC. It translates to CASSHFNEQFF. The chain links TRBV4-1 to TRBJ2-1, with D unclear. With 3 bases removed from V and 6 bases from J, the gap between germline ends came to 3 bases. Germline V lookup: CDR1 MGHRA, CDR2 YSYEKL. The CDR3 is made up of 11 amino acids.

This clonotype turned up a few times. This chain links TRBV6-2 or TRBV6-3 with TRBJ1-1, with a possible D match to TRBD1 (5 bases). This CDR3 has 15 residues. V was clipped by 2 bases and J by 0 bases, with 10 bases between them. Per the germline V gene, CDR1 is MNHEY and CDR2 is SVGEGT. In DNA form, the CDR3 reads TGTGCCAGCAGTTACGATGAGGGGCTGAACACTGAAGCTTTCTTT. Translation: CASSYDEGLNTEAFF.

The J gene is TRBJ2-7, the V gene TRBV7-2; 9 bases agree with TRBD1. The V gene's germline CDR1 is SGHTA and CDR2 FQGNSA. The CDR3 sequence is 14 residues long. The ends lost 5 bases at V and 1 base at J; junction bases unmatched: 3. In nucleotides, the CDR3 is TGTGCCAGCAGCCGACAGGGGGTTTCCTACGAGCAGTACTTC. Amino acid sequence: CASSRQGVSYEQYF.

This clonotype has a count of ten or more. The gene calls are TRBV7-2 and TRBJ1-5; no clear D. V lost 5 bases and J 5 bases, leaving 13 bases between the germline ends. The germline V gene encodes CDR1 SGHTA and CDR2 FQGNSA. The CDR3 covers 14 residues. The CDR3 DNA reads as TGTGCCAGCAGCCCCAGCGACACTTATCAGCCCCAGCATTTT. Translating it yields CASSPSDTYQPQHF.

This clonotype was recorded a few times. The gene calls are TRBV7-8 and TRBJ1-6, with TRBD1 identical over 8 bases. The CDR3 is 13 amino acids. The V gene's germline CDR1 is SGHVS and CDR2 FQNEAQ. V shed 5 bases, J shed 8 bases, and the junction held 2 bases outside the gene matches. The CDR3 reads CASSIQGDSPLHF. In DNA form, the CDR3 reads TGTGCCAGCAGCATACAGGGGGATTCACCCCTCCACTTT.

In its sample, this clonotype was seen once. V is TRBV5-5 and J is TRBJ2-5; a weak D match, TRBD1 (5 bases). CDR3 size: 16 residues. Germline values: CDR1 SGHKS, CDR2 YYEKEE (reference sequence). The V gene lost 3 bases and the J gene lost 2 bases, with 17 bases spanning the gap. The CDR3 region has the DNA TGTGCCAGCAGCTCTTTTGCCCCAGGGAATCAAGAGACCCAGTACTTC. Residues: CASSSFAPGNQETQYF.

The CDR3 coding sequence is TGTGCCAGCAGCTTGGACAGGAAAGAGACCCAGTACTTC. Its translation: CASSLDRKETQYF. The chain combines TRBV5-4 with TRBJ2-5; TRBD1 might be the D (5 bases). Germline V gene sequence: CDR1 SGHNT, CDR2 YYREEE (reference sequence). V was pared by 0 bases and J by 3 bases, with 6 bases between. CDR3 length: 13 amino acids.